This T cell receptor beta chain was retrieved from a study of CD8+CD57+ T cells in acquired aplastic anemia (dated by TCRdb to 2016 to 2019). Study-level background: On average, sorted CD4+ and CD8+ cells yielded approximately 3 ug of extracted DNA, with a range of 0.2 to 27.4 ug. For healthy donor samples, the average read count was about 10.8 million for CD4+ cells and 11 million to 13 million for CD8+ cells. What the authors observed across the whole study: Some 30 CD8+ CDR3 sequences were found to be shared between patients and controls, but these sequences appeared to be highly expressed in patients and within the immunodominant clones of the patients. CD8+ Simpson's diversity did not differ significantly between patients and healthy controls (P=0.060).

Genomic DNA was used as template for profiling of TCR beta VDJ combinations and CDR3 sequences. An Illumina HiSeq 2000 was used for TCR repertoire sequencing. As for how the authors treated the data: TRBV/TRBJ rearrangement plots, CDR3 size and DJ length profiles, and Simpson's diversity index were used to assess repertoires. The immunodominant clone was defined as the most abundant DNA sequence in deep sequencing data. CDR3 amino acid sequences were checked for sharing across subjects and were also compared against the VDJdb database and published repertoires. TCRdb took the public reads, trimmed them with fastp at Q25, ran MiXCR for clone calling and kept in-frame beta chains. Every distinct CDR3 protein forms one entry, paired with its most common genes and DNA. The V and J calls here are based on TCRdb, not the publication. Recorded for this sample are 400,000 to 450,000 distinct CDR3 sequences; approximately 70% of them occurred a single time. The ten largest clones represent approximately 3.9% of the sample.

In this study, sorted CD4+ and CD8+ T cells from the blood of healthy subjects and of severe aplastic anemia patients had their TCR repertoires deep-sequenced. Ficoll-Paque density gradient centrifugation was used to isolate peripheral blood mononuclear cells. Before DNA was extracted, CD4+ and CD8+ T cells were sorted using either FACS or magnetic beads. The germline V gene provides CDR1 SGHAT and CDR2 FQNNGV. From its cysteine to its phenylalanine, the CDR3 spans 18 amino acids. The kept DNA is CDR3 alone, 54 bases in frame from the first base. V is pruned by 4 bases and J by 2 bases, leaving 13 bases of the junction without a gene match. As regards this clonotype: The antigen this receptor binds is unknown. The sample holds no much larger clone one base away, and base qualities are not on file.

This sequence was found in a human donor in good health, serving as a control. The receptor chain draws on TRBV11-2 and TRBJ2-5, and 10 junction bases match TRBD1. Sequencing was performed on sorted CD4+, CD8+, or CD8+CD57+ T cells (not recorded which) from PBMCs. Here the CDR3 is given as CASSSIRQGAAWQETQYF. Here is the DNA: TGTGCCAGCAGCTCCATAAGACAGGGGGCGGCGTGGCAAGAGACCCAGTACTTC.